This TCR beta chain is drawn from a study of T cell responses to AZD1222 COVID-19 vaccine. The germline V gene has CDR1 SGHDT and CDR2 YYEEEE. The CDR3 is 13 amino acids. V was shortened by 6 bases and J by 5 bases, with 15 bases between the two germline ends. The study's findings and limits: Donors in the cohort were predominantly white British and more often female, and clonal diversity was possibly underestimated. Spike-specific TCR breadth and depth were elevated following two AZD1222 doses. Close to half of spike-specific TCRs reportedly recognize unmutated variant regions. Repertoires were sampled only after the peak T cell response.

Using immunoSEQ multiplex PCR, the repertoire was profiled, and TCRdb retains in-frame clones only, with some absent. The sample lists some 70,000 clones; under 90% were seen once. As to this clone: The antigen remains undetermined.

The sample consisted of peripheral blood, taken 28 days after the second AZD1222 dose. This TCR was sampled from an adult who received the AZD1222 COVID-19 vaccine. The gene calls are TRBV5-6 and TRBJ2-7, with D perhaps matching TRBD2 (7 bases). The CDR3 DNA reads as TGTGCCAGCATGCAGGGGAGGGGGAACGAGCAGTACTTC. Protein: CASMQGRGNEQYF.